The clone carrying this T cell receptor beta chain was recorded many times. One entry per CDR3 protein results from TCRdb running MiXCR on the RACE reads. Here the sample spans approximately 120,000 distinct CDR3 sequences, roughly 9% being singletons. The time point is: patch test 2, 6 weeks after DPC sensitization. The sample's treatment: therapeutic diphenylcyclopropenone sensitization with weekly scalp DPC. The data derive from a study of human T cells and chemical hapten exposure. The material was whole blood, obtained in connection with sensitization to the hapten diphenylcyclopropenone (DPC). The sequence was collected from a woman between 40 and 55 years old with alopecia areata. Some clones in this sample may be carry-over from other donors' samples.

Here the CDR3 DNA reads TGTGCCAGCAGCTTCGTAAGAGGCAGCTCCTACGAGCAGTACTTC. It translates to CASSFVRGSSYEQYF. The chain carries TRBV7-2 and TRBJ2-7, with unresolved D. The CDR3 length is 15 residues. The V gene's germline CDR1 is SGHTA and CDR2 FQGNSA. The V gene lost 3 bases and the J gene lost 0 bases, with 12 bases spanning the gap.